Presented here are 12 T cell receptor beta chains from one specimen sequenced in a study of shared clonotypes between healthy human individuals. Measured with immunoSEQ multiplex PCR; TCRdb has only the in-frame clones, and not every one. Of 2 million to 3 million clones listed, 90% to 95% are singletons. The material sequenced was naive CD4+ T cells from PBMCs. Specified subset: CD45RA+ positively selected. These receptors were collected from a man younger than 30 in good health. Some clones in this sample may be carry-over from other donors' samples.

This chain joins TRBV28 and TRBJ2-1; possibly TRBD1 for D (5 bases). V lost 7 bases and J 6 bases, leaving 28 bases between the germline ends. Germline-derived CDR1 and CDR2 are MDHEN and SYDVKM. There are 18 residues in the CDR3. The CDR3 nucleotides are TGTGCCAGCACGACACCCCGAGACAGCGATCGATATAGCAATGAGCAGTTCTTC. This codes for CASTTPRDSDRYSNEQFF. The variable domain in full, with the rest retrieved from reference TRBV28 and TRBJ2-1, is DVKVTQSSRYLVKRTGEKVFLECVQDMDHENMFWYRQDPGLGLRLIYFSYDVKMKEKGDIPEGYSVSREKKERFSLILESASTNQTSMYLCASTTPRDSDRYSNEQFFGPGTRLTVL.

The chain recombines TRBV29-1 with TRBJ2-4; no clear D gene. This CDR3 contains 14 residues. Trimming cost V 7 bases and J 0 bases, with 13 bases left between them. CDR1 and CDR2 from the germline V gene are SQVTM and ANQGSEA. DNA of the CDR3: TGCAGCGCCTCTGCTGGGCTAGCCAAAAACATTCAGTACTTC. Protein sequence: CSASAGLAKNIQYF.

A single count supports this clone. The chain joins TRBV6-5 to TRBJ1-5, with D unclear. The germline V gene has CDR1 MNHEY and CDR2 SVGAGI. The CDR3 is 13 residues long. The germline V and J ends were trimmed by 2 bases and 4 bases, with 6 bases remaining between them. Here the CDR3 reads CASSYTENQPQHF. The CDR3, as DNA: TGTGCCAGCAGTTACACCGAAAATCAGCCCCAGCATTTT.

V gene TRBV19 combines with J gene TRBJ2-3; 12 bases are shared with TRBD2. J gave up 9 bases and V 5 bases, and 6 bases lay outside the gene matches. The CDR3 is made up of 14 amino acids. Germline V gives CDR1 LNHDA, CDR2 SQIVND (reference sequence). The chain's CDR3 is CASSPRLAGVTQYF. The CDR3 DNA follows: TGTGCCAGTAGTCCCCGACTAGCGGGAGTCACGCAGTATTTT.

The rearrangement joins TRBV16 to TRBJ1-2; possible D gene TRBD1, 6 bases. Trimming took 4 bases from V and 8 from J, leaving 29 bases between them. Germline V gives CDR1 KGHSY, CDR2 FQNENV. CDR3 length: 18 amino acids. CDR3 in DNA: TGTGCCAGCAGCCCTCGAAGGGGGACGTCGGTTAAGGGAGGAGGCTACACCTTC. Translating it yields CASSPRRGTSVKGGGYTF.

V gene TRBV7-2 combines with J gene TRBJ2-7, with 11 bases that match TRBD1. CDR1 SGHTA and CDR2 FQGNSA come from the germline V gene. J lost 0 bases, V lost 4 bases, and 2 bases had no gene match. This CDR3 region has 15 residues. CDR3 nucleotide sequence: TGTGCCAGCAGCTCTGGGACAGGGGGCTCCTACGAGCAGTACTTC. Protein product: CASSSGTGGSYEQYF.

The rearrangement links TRBV4-3 to TRBJ2-7; D is uncertain. V was shortened by 0 bases and J by 0 bases, with 12 bases between the two germline ends. Germline V gene data show CDR1 as LGHNA and CDR2 as YSLEER. The CDR3 is 16 amino acids. CDR3 DNA sequence: TGCGCCAGCAGCCAAGAATTAGCACTTAGCTCCTACGAGCAGTACTTC. It yields the protein CASSQELALSSYEQYF.

This chain links TRBV7-2 with TRBJ2-2, with TRBD2 identical over 10 bases. The junction had 9 bases not matched to a gene; V was cut back by 8 bases and J by 6 bases. Germline V gene lookup returns CDR1 SGHTA and CDR2 FQGNSA. CDR3 length: 15 residues. The CDR3 sequence: CASALGLAGAGELFF. Here the CDR3 DNA reads TGTGCCAGCGCCTTAGGGCTAGCGGGAGCCGGGGAGCTGTTTTTT.

The V and J genes are TRBV5-1 and TRBJ2-3; a possible D gene is TRBD1 (6 bases). CDR1 is SGHRS and CDR2 is YFSETQ in the germline V gene. This CDR3 is built from 15 residues. Trimming removed 5 bases from V and 0 bases from J, with 13 bases in between. CDR3 protein: CASRTGTPSTDTQYF. CDR3 DNA sequence: TGCGCCAGCAGGACTGGGACACCGAGCACAGATACGCAGTATTTT.

This chain connects TRBV18 to TRBJ1-1; the D gene is possibly TRBD1 (6 bases). Germline V gene data show CDR1 as KGHSH and CDR2 as LQKENI. This CDR3 region has 12 residues. Trimming shortened V by 3 bases and J by 11 bases, and 13 bases separated the two germline ends. The CDR3 DNA sequence: TGTGCCAGCTCACCTACAGGGCAGGAGGCTTTCTTT. It translates to CASSPTGQEAFF.

This clone came up a few times. The chain is built from TRBV10-3 and TRBJ1-1, with D hard to call. V shed 1 base and J shed 5 bases, with 8 bases lying between them. Germline V CDR1 and CDR2: ENHRY, SYGVKD. The CDR3 spans 13 residues. CDR3 in DNA: TGTGCCATCAGTGAGTTTGTAGGGACTGAAGCTTTCTTT. It translates to CAISEFVGTEAFF.

The table lists this clone with a count of one. This chain joins TRBV5-8 and TRBJ1-2, with 10 positions matching TRBD1. Germline V gene lookup returns CDR1 SGHTS and CDR2 YDEGEE. V shed 0 bases, J shed 9 bases, and the junction held 5 bases outside the gene matches. This CDR3 comprises 14 residues. The CDR3 bases are TGTGCCAGCAGCTTGGCCTGGGACAGGGGAAGCTACACCTTC. It is translated as CASSLAWDRGSYTF.